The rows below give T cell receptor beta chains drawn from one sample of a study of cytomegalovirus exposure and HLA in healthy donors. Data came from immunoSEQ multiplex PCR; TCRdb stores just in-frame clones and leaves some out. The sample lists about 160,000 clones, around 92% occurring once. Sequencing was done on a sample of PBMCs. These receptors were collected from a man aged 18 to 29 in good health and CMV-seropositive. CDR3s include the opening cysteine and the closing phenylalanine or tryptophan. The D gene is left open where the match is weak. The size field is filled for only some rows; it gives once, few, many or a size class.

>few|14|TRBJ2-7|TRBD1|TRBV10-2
TGCGCCAGCATTAGGACAGGCCTCTCCTACGAGCAGTACTTC
CASIRTGLSYEQYF
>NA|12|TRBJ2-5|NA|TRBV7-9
TGTGCCAGCAGCTTCAGCGGGGAGACCCAGTACTTC
CASSFSGETQYF
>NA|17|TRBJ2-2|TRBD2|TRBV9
TGTGCCAGCAGCACCTGGACTAGCGGACCGAACACCGGGGAGCTGTTTTTT
CASSTWTSGPNTGELFF
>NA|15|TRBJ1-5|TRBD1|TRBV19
TGTGCCAGTAGTATAGGGGACAGGGGCAATCAGCCCCAGCATTTT
CASSIGDRGNQPQHF
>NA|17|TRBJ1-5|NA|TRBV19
TGTGCCAGTAGTTTGGGCAGGGGCTCAATCAGCAATCAGCCCCAGCATTTT
CASSLGRGSISNQPQHF
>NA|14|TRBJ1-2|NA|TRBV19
TGTGCCAGTAAGGGGATTAACCTTAACTATGGCTACACCTTC
CASKGINLNYGYTF
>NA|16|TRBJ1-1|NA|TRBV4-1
TGCGCCAGCAGCCAAGACGGTAACGGGTTGAACACTGAAGCTTTCTTT
CASSQDGNGLNTEAFF
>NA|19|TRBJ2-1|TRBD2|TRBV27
TGTGCCAGCAGTTTAAAGGGACTAGCGGGAGTTGGAATATACAATGAGCAGTTCTTC
CASSLKGLAGVGIYNEQFF
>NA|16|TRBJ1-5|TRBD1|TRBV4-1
TGCGCCAGCAGCCAAGATCCCGGACAGGGCAATCAGCCCCAGCATTTT
CASSQDPGQGNQPQHF
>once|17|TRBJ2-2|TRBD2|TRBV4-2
TGTGCCAGCAGCCAAGGCTCGACTAGCGGGAACACCGGGGAGCTGTTTTTT
CASSQGSTSGNTGELFF